These T cell receptor beta chains were read from a single sample in a study of blood T cell repertoires in COVID-19. Sequencing used immunoSEQ multiplex PCR; TCRdb keeps in-frame clones, though not all of them. The repertoire consists of 100,000 to 150,000 clones, with more than 85% occurring once and the leading ten covering roughly a sixth. The material sequenced was peripheral blood. The receptors come from a man aged 45 to 65 with active or convalescent COVID-19. CDR3s include the opening cysteine and the closing phenylalanine or tryptophan. A D gene is named only where the DNA matches it firmly. Clone size is shown for a subset of rows, as once, few, many or a class of expanded clone.

TRBJ2-7	TRBV6-4	-	14	-	CASSEVEGAGEQYF	TGTGCCAGCAGTGAGGTGGAGGGGGCTGGTGAGCAGTACTTC
TRBJ1-5	TRBV5-1	few	14	TRBD1	CATSQDRENQPQHF	TGCGCCACCTCCCAGGACAGGGAGAATCAGCCCCAGCATTTT
TRBJ2-1	TRBV7-2	once	15	TRBD2	CASSTQRGGNNEQFF	TGTGCCAGCAGCACTCAGCGGGGGGGCAACAATGAGCAGTTCTTC
TRBJ1-6	TRBV4-1	many	14	TRBD1	CASSQAGGGSPLHF	TGCGCCAGCAGCCAAGCAGGGGGTGGTTCACCCCTCCACTTT
TRBJ2-6	TRBV5-1	-	18	-	CASSPWSGPSSGANVLTF	TGCGCCAGCAGCCCCTGGAGCGGGCCGAGCTCTGGGGCCAACGTCCTGACTTTC
TRBJ1-1	TRBV18	-	12	-	CASSPLDREAFF	TGTGCCAGCTCACCTTTAGACAGGGAAGCTTTCTTT
TRBJ1-2	TRBV27	-	14	-	CASSTQARVGGYTF	TGTGCCAGCAGCACACAGGCCAGGGTAGGCGGCTACACCTTC
TRBJ1-5	TRBV4-1	-	18	-	CASSQDRAGAASNQPQHF	TGCGCCAGCAGCCAAGATAGGGCTGGGGCAGCCAGCAATCAGCCCCAGCATTTT
TRBJ1-1	TRBV6-6	-	15	TRBD1	CASSYSRDRDTEAFF	TGTGCCAGCAGTTACTCGCGGGACAGGGACACTGAAGCTTTCTTT
TRBJ1-2	TRBV18	-	14	-	CASSPGESNYGYTF	TGTGCCAGCTCACCCGGGGAATCAAACTATGGCTACACCTTC
TRBJ2-7	TRBV6-5	once	15	-	CASSYSNSGPYEQYF	TGTGCCAGCAGTTACTCGAACAGCGGGCCCTACGAGCAGTACTTC
TRBJ1-2	TRBV18	few	13	-	CASSPTKFYGYTF	TGTGCCAGCTCACCTACTAAATTCTATGGCTACACCTTC
TRBJ2-1	TRBV28	-	17	TRBD2	CASSFPGLAGVYNEQFF	TGTGCCAGCAGTTTCCCGGGACTAGCGGGAGTTTACAATGAGCAGTTCTTC
TRBJ1-5	TRBV13	-	14	-	CASSLGQTNQPQHF	TGTGCCAGCAGCTTAGGACAGACGAATCAGCCCCAGCATTTT
TRBJ1-5	TRBV2	once	14	-	CASSLEGARQPQHF	TGTGCCAGCAGTCTGGAAGGGGCACGTCAGCCCCAGCATTTT
TRBJ2-2	TRBV18	-	16	-	CASSPLDSSYTGELFF	TGTGCCAGCTCACCTTTGGACTCCTCTTACACCGGGGAGCTGTTTTTT
TRBJ1-2	TRBV18	-	13	TRBD1	CASQTGAGYGYTF	TGTGCCAGCCAGACAGGGGCTGGATATGGCTACACCTTC
TRBJ2-7	TRBV28	-	14	-	CASSNLGGSYEQYF	TGTGCCAGCAGTAACCTTGGGGGGTCCTACGAGCAGTACTTC
TRBJ1-1	TRBV19	-	14	-	CASSIWIGEAEAFF	TGTGCCAGTAGTATTTGGATAGGGGAGGCTGAAGCTTTCTTT
TRBJ1-1	TRBV19	-	16	TRBD1	CASSIGLTGGNTEAFF	TGTGCCAGTAGTATAGGGTTGACAGGGGGGAACACTGAAGCTTTCTTT
TRBJ1-1	TRBV28	-	12	-	CASSSTNREAFF	TGTGCCAGCAGTTCTACTAACAGGGAAGCTTTCTTT
TRBJ1-2	TRBV15	-	15	-	CATSRDAGTPYGYTF	TGTGCCACCAGCAGAGATGCGGGGACCCCCTATGGCTACACCTTC
TRBJ1-5	TRBV19	few	15	-	CASSIGGGDNQPQHF	TGTGCCAGTAGTATCGGGGGAGGTGACAATCAGCCCCAGCATTTT
TRBJ2-7	TRBV19	-	17	TRBD2	CASSIVGNRDYSYEQYF	TGTGCCAGTAGTATAGTCGGAAACCGGGACTATTCCTACGAGCAGTACTTC
TRBJ2-3	TRBV6-5	once	12	TRBD2	CASGGDTDTQYF	TGTGCCAGCGGGGGGGACACAGATACGCAGTATTTT
TRBJ2-3	TRBV2	-	15	TRBD2	CASSASAGGTDTQYF	TGTGCCAGCAGTGCCTCAGCGGGGGGCACAGATACGCAGTATTTT
TRBJ2-3	TRBV19	-	14	TRBD1	CASSIGTGADTQYF	TGTGCCAGTAGTATAGGGACAGGGGCAGATACGCAGTATTTT
TRBJ1-2	TRBV4-3	-	15	-	CASSQDLGGAGGYTF	TGCGCCAGCAGCCAAGATCTAGGGGGGGCGGGTGGCTACACCTTC